Each of the 17 T cell receptor beta chains below was sequenced from the same sample in a study of cytomegalovirus exposure and HLA in healthy donors. The PCR used 60 Vbeta and 13 Jbeta primers. Measured with immunoSEQ multiplex PCR; TCRdb has only the in-frame clones, and not every one. The data contain 200,000 to 300,000 clones, roughly 86% of them singletons. The sequenced material came from PBMCs. The source of these receptors is a woman in her 40s in good health and CMV-seropositive.

The V gene is TRBV25-1, the J gene TRBJ2-1, with 8 bases lining up with TRBD2. The V gene's germline CDR1 is MGHDK and CDR2 SYGVNS. The CDR3 contains 16 residues. Losses at the gene ends were 3 bases for V and 7 bases for J; bases not matched to a gene: 11. The DNA of the CDR3 is TGTGCCAGCAGTGACGCCGGGAGGGGGGCCCCTAATGAGCAGTTCTTC. Its protein product is CASSDAGRGAPNEQFF.

The chain couples TRBV30 to TRBJ2-6, with 8 bases lining up with TRBD1. V shed 0 bases, J shed 0 bases, and the junction held 7 bases outside the gene matches. CDR1 is GTSNPN, CDR2 SVGIG, per germline (reference sequence). The CDR3 loop spans 18 amino acids. The CDR3 DNA reads as TGTGCCTGGAGTGTGGGGGCAGGGGGCCTCTCTGGGGCCAACGTCCTGACTTTC. This encodes CAWSVGAGGLSGANVLTF.

This clone has just one count. The V call is TRBV5-1, the J call TRBJ1-4; 10 bases line up with TRBD1. V shed 3 bases and J 8 bases; nucleotides not matched to a gene: 4. This CDR3 spans 14 amino acids. In germline, CDR1 is SGHRS, CDR2 YFSETQ. This chain's CDR3 is CASSWTGGGEKLFF. In DNA, the CDR3 is TGCGCCAGCAGCTGGACAGGGGGTGGGGAAAAACTGTTTTTT.

The J gene is TRBJ1-2, the V gene TRBV28, with D unclear. Trimming cost V 6 bases and J 0 bases, with 8 bases left between them. Germline CDR1 and CDR2: MDHEN and SYDVKM. This CDR3 spans 13 amino acids. The chain's CDR3 is CASSPDSNYGYTF. In DNA form, the CDR3 reads TGTGCCAGCAGCCCGGACTCTAACTATGGCTACACCTTC.

The rearrangement links TRBV27 to TRBJ2-1; D perhaps matches TRBD2 (6 bases). The germline gives CDR1 MNHEY, CDR2 SMNVEV (reference sequence). Trimming shortened V by 7 bases and J by 0 bases, and 16 bases separated the two germline ends. The CDR3 runs 16 residues. DNA for the CDR3: TGTGCCAGCACGCACTACGGACTAACCTCCTACAATGAGCAGTTCTTC. This sequence encodes CASTHYGLTSYNEQFF.

The chain uses TRBV10-3 and TRBJ2-7; a weak D match, TRBD1 (7 bases). Germline V gene lookup returns CDR1 ENHRY and CDR2 SYGVKD. The CDR3 loop spans 14 amino acids. V was pared by 4 bases and J by 2 bases, with 12 bases between. This CDR3 reads CAISVAGQTYEQYF. The CDR3 nucleotides read TGTGCCATCAGTGTGGCGGGACAGACCTACGAGCAGTACTTC.

Regarding this clone: Additional DNA sequences in this sample encode the identical CDR3. The V and J genes are TRBV27 and TRBJ2-7; 8 bases map to TRBD1. The trim removed 8 bases at V and 5 bases at J, leaving 5 bases unmatched. This CDR3 is built from 12 residues. The germline gives CDR1 MNHEY, CDR2 SMNVEV (reference sequence). DNA for the CDR3: TGTGCCAGCCGTCAGGGGGCTAACGAGCAGTACTTC. Protein: CASRQGANEQYF.

The chain combines TRBV30 with TRBJ1-6; the D gene is possibly TRBD1 (5 bases). The CDR3 extends over 13 amino acids. The germline V and J ends were trimmed by 7 bases and 2 bases, with 9 bases remaining between them. Germline V lookup: CDR1 GTSNPN, CDR2 SVGIG (reference sequence). The CDR3 DNA follows: TGTGCCTCCAGACAGACCTATAATTCACCCCTCCACTTT. This translates into CASRQTYNSPLHF. The full variable domain, with the rest looked up from reference TRBV30 and TRBJ1-6, is SQTIHQWPATLVQPVGSPLSLECTVEGTSNPNLYWYRQAAGRGLQLLFYSVGIGQISSEVPQNLSASRPQDRQFILSSKKLLLSDSGFYLCASRQTYNSPLHFGNGTRLTVT.

This chain connects TRBV9 to TRBJ2-1; possibly TRBD1 for D (6 bases). The CDR3 has 15 residues. Per the germline V gene, CDR1 is SGDLS and CDR2 is YYNGEE. Trimming took 3 bases from V and 7 from J, leaving 17 bases between them. CDR3 coding DNA: TGTGCCAGCAGCGGAAGACAGGATTACAGGAATGAGCAGTTCTTC. It translates to CASSGRQDYRNEQFF.

The chain uses TRBV30 and TRBJ2-3, with 8 bases fitting TRBD2. V lost 1 base to trimming and J lost 1 base; unmatched junction nucleotides: 4. The CDR3 is made up of 15 amino acids. Per the germline V gene, CDR1 is GTSNPN and CDR2 is SVGIG (reference sequence). The CDR3: CAWSGRGGRTDTQYF. CDR3 in DNA: TGTGCCTGGAGTGGACGGGGGGGACGCACAGATACGCAGTATTTT.

This sequence joins TRBV4-3 and TRBJ2-1; 8 bases align to TRBD1. With V trimmed by 0 bases and J by 9 bases, 4 bases remained unmatched. Per germline, CDR1 LGHNA and CDR2 YSLEER. This CDR3 is built from 14 residues. CDR3 amino acids: CASSQEDRVGEQFF. The CDR3 nucleotides are TGCGCCAGCAGCCAAGAGGACAGGGTGGGTGAGCAGTTCTTC.

This rearrangement joins TRBV6-1 to TRBJ2-4; 7 nucleotides align to TRBD1. Trimming removed 10 bases from V and 9 bases from J; junction bases left unmatched: 9. Germline lookup yields CDR1 MNHNS and CDR2 SASEGT. This CDR3 has 12 residues. Written as DNA, the CDR3 is TGTGCCATAAGGACAGGAGGAAGCATTCAGTACTTC. Translated, it gives CAIRTGGSIQYF.

This sequence joins TRBV7-2 and TRBJ1-2, with 7 positions matching TRBD1. V was clipped by 5 bases and J by 4 bases; unmatched bases: 10. Germline CDR1 SGHTA, CDR2 FQGNSA. The length of the CDR3 is 15 residues. CDR3 sequence: CASSPRWDSSYGYTF. CDR3 DNA: TGTGCCAGCAGCCCCAGGTGGGACAGCAGCTATGGCTACACCTTC.

V is TRBV11-2 and J is TRBJ2-7, with TRBD2 identical over 12 bases. CDR3 length equals 18 residues. The germline CDR1 and CDR2 sequences are SGHAT and FQNNGV. Unmatched junction bases numbered 10, after V lost 3 bases and J lost 1 base. The CDR3 DNA reads TGTGCCAGCAGCTTTAGCGAAGGACTAGCGGGAATGTCCTACGAGCAGTACTTC. It yields the protein CASSFSEGLAGMSYEQYF.

This clone appeared a single time. The rearrangement links TRBV19 to TRBJ2-5; TRBD1 matches 7 bases. The germline V gene encodes CDR1 LNHDA and CDR2 SQIVND (reference sequence). The CDR3 is made up of 13 amino acids. The junction had 4 bases not matched to a gene; V was cut back by 5 bases and J by 4 bases. The CDR3, as DNA: TGTGCCAGTAGTTCGACAGGGACAGAGACCCAGTACTTC. Translated, it gives CASSSTGTETQYF.

J is TRBJ2-1 and V is TRBV4-2; D is perhaps TRBD1 (6 bases). Trimming took off 2 bases at V and 10 bases at J, with 12 bases between the two ends. The V gene's germline CDR1 is LGHNA and CDR2 YNFKEQ. The CDR3 contains 13 residues. The CDR3 DNA sequence: TGTGCCAGCAGCCAAAGAGGGGGTGAAGAGCAGTTCTTC. Translating it yields CASSQRGGEEQFF.

The rearrangement uses TRBV9 and TRBJ1-1; TRBD1 matches at 10 bases. V lost 2 bases and J lost 6; bases outside the gene matches: 19. Germline V lookup: CDR1 SGDLS, CDR2 YYNGEE. The CDR3 spans 19 residues. This CDR3 reads CASSVNSGTGALGGAEAFF. The CDR3 nucleotides are TGTGCCAGCAGCGTCAATTCCGGGACAGGGGCCCTCGGGGGTGCTGAAGCTTTCTTT.